This entry lists 6 T cell receptor beta chains sequenced from one sample in a study of shared clonotypes between healthy human individuals (TCRdb year 2020). The library was produced with the immunoSEQ multiplex PCR assay. TCRdb mirrors the immuneACCESS table, restricted to in-frame sequences. Some clones are absent from its copies; in checked studies, under half trace to an unresolved V gene, and the reason for the others is unknown. A total of about 490,000 clones appear in this sample, 79% of them only once. Jointly, the top ten make up 9.5% to 15% of the sample. Input material: PBMCs. Receptor source: a woman between 40 and 50 years old in good health. Some clones in this sample may be carry-over from other donors' samples.

The chain links TRBV4-3 to TRBJ2-6; TRBD2 might be the D (5 bases). CDR1 and CDR2 from the germline V gene are LGHNA and YSLEER. CDR3 size: 16 residues. V lost 1 base and J 1 base, leaving 8 bases between the germline ends. The CDR3: CASSQVRGSGANVLTF. The CDR3 nucleotides read TGCGCCAGCAGCCAAGTTCGGGGATCTGGGGCCAACGTCCTGACTTTC.

Of note for this clone: The same CDR3 can be traced to other DNA sequences in this sample. The chain uses TRBV28 and TRBJ2-7; D is undetermined. CDR3 size: 12 residues. The V gene lost 3 bases and the J gene lost 4 bases, with 7 bases spanning the gap. Looked up from germline, CDR1 is MDHEN and CDR2 is SYDVKM. CDR3 residues: CASSLAGYEQYF. CDR3 DNA sequence: TGTGCCAGCAGTTTGGCCGGGTACGAGCAGTACTTC.

This clone has only one observation. In DNA form, the CDR3 reads TGTGCCAGCAGCCCAGGACTAGCGGAGACCCAGTACTTC. Its protein product is CASSPGLAETQYF. The gene calls are TRBV7-2 and TRBJ2-5, with 9 bases lining up with TRBD2. V gave up 5 bases and J gave up 5 bases; unmatched junction bases: 3. The length of the CDR3 is 13 residues. The germline gives CDR1 SGHTA, CDR2 FQGNSA.

The rearrangement links TRBV28 to TRBJ2-2; the match to TRBD2 covers 10 bases. Trimming took 5 bases from V and 3 from J; bases not matched to a gene: 3. Germline values: CDR1 MDHEN, CDR2 SYDVKM. The CDR3 is made up of 15 amino acids. The CDR3 sequence: CASSKLAGYTGELFF. DNA of the CDR3: TGTGCCAGCAGTAAACTAGCGGGGTACACCGGGGAGCTGTTTTTT.

Comments on this clone: This probably arose from a read error, given a far larger clone one base away. The same CDR3 can be traced to other DNA sequences in this sample. V and J are TRBV30 and TRBJ2-2, with D uncertain. The V gene lost 1 base and the J gene lost 7 bases, with 13 bases spanning the gap. This CDR3 contains 14 residues. CDR1 and CDR2 from the germline V gene are GTSNPN and SVGIG (reference sequence). CDR3 protein: CAWSAQPRGGELFF. CDR3 coding DNA: TGTGCCTGGAGTGCCCAGCCCCGAGGCGGGGAGCTGTTTTTT.

Only one count was recorded for this clone. The J gene is TRBJ2-3, the V gene TRBV4-2, with 7 bases fitting TRBD2. The CDR3 length is 14 residues. V dropped 5 bases and J dropped 4; count of bases not matched to a gene: 6. Germline CDR1 and CDR2: LGHNA and YNFKEQ. The CDR3 protein is CASSSRTSSDTQYF. CDR3 coding DNA: TGTGCCAGCAGCTCGCGGACTAGTTCAGATACGCAGTATTTT.